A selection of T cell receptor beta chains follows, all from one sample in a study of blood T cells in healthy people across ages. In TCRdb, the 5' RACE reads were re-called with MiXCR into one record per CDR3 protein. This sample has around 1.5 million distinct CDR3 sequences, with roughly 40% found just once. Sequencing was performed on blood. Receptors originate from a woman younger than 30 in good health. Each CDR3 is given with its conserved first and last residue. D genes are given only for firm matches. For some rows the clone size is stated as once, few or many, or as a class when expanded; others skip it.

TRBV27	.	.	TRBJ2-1	TGTGCCAGCAGGAAGGCGGGCTCCTACAATGAGCAGTTCTTC	CASRKAGSYNEQFF
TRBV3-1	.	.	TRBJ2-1	TGTGCCAGCCGGGCCGGCGGGGCCAATGAGCAGTTCTTC	CASRAGGANEQFF
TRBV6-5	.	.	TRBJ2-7	TGTGCCAGCAGTTATACAGGGAGGGACCACGAGCAGTACTTC	CASSYTGRDHEQYF
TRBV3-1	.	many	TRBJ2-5	TGTGCCAGCAGCCCAGGGACTTTCCAAGAGACCCAGTACTTC	CASSPGTFQETQYF
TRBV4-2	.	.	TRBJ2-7	TGTGCCAGCAGCCACGCACCGGGGCTCGCCTACGAGCAGTACTTC	CASSHAPGLAYEQYF
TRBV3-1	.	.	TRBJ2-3	TGTGCCAGCAGCTTCCGGGGGGCGACAGATACGCAGTATTTT	CASSFRGATDTQYF
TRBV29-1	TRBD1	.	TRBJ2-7	TGCAGCGTTGTCTCTGGGACAGCGATCTCCTACGAGCAGTACTTC	CSVVSGTAISYEQYF
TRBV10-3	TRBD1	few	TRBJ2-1	TGTGCCATCAGCGGGGACAGGGGGATGGACAATGAGCAGTTCTTC	CAISGDRGMDNEQFF
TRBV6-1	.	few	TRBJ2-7	TGTGCCAGCAGTTCTTATTTCTACGAGCAGTACTTC	CASSSYFYEQYF
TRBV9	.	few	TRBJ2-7	TGTGCCAGCAGCGTAGTAGAGGCGGGGACGTTCTACGAGCAGTACTTC	CASSVVEAGTFYEQYF
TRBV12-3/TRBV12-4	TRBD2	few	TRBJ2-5	TGTGCCAGCAGTTTAACGGGGGGGCCCTCGGAGACCCAGTACTTC	CASSLTGGPSETQYF
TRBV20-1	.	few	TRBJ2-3	TGCAGTGCTTGGCTGGTTGGAGATACGCAGTATTTT	CSAWLVGDTQYF
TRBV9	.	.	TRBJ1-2	TGTGCCAGCAGCGGGGCGGTTCTGACCTATGGCTACACCTTC	CASSGAVLTYGYTF
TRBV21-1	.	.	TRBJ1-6	TGTGCCAAGCCGACGTTTTCACCCCTCCACTTT	CAKPTFSPLHF
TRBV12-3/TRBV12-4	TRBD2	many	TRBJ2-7	TGTGCCAGCAGTTTAGCGCGCCTAGCGGGCGAGCAGTACTTC	CASSLARLAGEQYF
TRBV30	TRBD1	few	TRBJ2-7	TGTGACTGGAGAGGCAGGGGGCAAAGCGAGCAGTACTTC	CDWRGRGQSEQYF
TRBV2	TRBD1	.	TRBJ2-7	TGTGCCAGCAGTGACGGGGACAGGGGTCGTTACGAGCAGTACTTC	CASSDGDRGRYEQYF
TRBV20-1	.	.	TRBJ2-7	TGCAGTGCTCCCCCCATCAGCTCCTACGAGCAGTACTTC	CSAPPISSYEQYF
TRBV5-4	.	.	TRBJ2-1	TGTGCCAGCAGCGCCTCCTCCTACGAGCAGTTCTTC	CASSASSYEQFF
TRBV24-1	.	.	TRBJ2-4	TGTGCCACCAGCCAGGGGAGTAACCGTCAGTACTTC	CATSQGSNRQYF
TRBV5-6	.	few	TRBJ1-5	TGTGCCAGCAGCTTGATCGGAGGGAATCAGCCCCAGCATTTT	CASSLIGGNQPQHF
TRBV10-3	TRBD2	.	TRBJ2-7	TGTGCCACCAGGGATAGCGGGAAGGGTTTCGAGCAGTACTTC	CATRDSGKGFEQYF
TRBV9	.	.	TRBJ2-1	TGTGCCAGCAGCGTAGGGTATGAGCAGTTCTTC	CASSVGYEQFF
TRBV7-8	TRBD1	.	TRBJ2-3	TGTGCCAGCAGCTTAGTATCCGGGACAGATAGCACAGATACGCAGTATTTT	CASSLVSGTDSTDTQYF
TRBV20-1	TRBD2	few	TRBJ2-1	TGCAGTGCTAGAGTAGCGGGACTAGCGAATTCCTACAATGAGCAGTTCTTC	CSARVAGLANSYNEQFF
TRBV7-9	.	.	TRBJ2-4	TGTGCCAGCAGCTTAGAAATTGGGGCGGTAGCCAAAAACATTCAGTACTTC	CASSLEIGAVAKNIQYF
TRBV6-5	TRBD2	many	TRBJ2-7	TGTGCCAGCAGGGGACTAGCGGGGACCTACGAGCAGTACTTC	CASRGLAGTYEQYF
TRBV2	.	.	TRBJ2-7	TGTGCCAGCAGACGACAGGGAGGTGGCTCCTACGAGCAGTACTTC	CASRRQGGGSYEQYF
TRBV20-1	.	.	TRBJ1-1	TGCAGTGCTAGAGATCCCGAGGGGGGCACTGAAGCTTTCTTT	CSARDPEGGTEAFF
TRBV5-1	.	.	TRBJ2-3	TGCGCCAGCAGCTTGGAGCGTAGCACAGATACGCAGTATTTT	CASSLERSTDTQYF
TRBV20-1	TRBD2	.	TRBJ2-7	TGCAGTGCTTACCGGGACTACTCCTACGAGCAGTACTTC	CSAYRDYSYEQYF
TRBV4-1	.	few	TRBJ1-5	TGCGCCAGCACCTCTCATGGAGGGACCAATCAGCCCCAGCATTTT	CASTSHGGTNQPQHF
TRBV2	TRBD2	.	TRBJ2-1	TGTGCCAGCGGTTGGACTAGAACCAATGAGCAGTTCTTC	CASGWTRTNEQFF
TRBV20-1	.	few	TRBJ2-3	TGCAGTGCTCCCCCAGGGTACCTGGCAGATACGCAGTATTTT	CSAPPGYLADTQYF
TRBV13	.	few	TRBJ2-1	TGTGCCAGCAGGGCGGCCAAACTACTAAATGAGCAGTTCTTC	CASRAAKLLNEQFF
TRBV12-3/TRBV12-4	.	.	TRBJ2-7	TGTGCCAGCAGTTCCACTAGGCCCGAGCAGTACTTC	CASSSTRPEQYF
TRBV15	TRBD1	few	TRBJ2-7	TGTGCCACCAGCAGAGCGACAGGGATAACCTACGAGCAGTACTTC	CATSRATGITYEQYF
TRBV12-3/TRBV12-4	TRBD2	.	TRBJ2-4	TGTGCCAGCACAGGACTAGCGGAATTAGCCAAAAACATTCAGTACTTC	CASTGLAELAKNIQYF
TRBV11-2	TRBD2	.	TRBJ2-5	TGTGCCAGCAGCCCCTTCACTAGCGGGGGCGAGACCCAGTACTTC	CASSPFTSGGETQYF
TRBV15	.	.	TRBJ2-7	TGTGCCACCAGCAGAGGAATCGGGGACTCCTACGAGCAGTACTTC	CATSRGIGDSYEQYF
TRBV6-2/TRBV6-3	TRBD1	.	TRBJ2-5	TGTGCCAGCAAGGGACAGGGAAGGGAGACCCGGTACTTC	CASKGQGRETRYF
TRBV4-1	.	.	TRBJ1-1	TGCGCCAGCAGCCAAGAAGCGGGGTTCAACACTGAAGCTTTCTTT	CASSQEAGFNTEAFF